The clone carrying this T cell receptor (beta chain) was seen a handful of times. The antigen remains undetermined. The entry originates in a study of early T cells in non-severe SARS-CoV-2 infection. On the study more broadly: Bulk RNA isolated from unsorted whole blood underwent sequencing; chains were not paired. Study-wide points: The study's VDJdb matching favored anti-spike CD8 responses and missed private and CD4 specificities.

Trimming took 1 base from V and 2 from J, leaving 15 bases between them. CDR1 is LGHDT, CDR2 YNNKEL, per germline (reference sequence). This CDR3 region has 16 residues. Unique molecular identifier tags were affixed to discrete cDNA molecules. One entry per CDR3 protein results from TCRdb running MiXCR on the 5' RACE reads. The sample lists some 76,000 distinct CDR3 sequences, about a sixth occurring once. The clonotype comes from an adult who was a healthcare worker with PCR-confirmed SARS-CoV-2 infection or an uninfected control (not recorded which). The V and J genes are TRBV3-1 and TRBJ2-7; tentative D call: TRBD1 (5 bases). Material: whole blood. The CDR3 sequence: CASSQAWPGLAYEQYF. DNA of the CDR3: TGTGCCAGCAGCCAAGCTTGGCCAGGGCTAGCCTACGAGCAGTACTTC.